What follows are 9 T cell receptor beta chains derived from one specimen sequenced in a study of cytomegalovirus exposure and HLA in healthy donors. Both 60 Vbeta primers and 13 Jbeta primers went into the PCR. TCRdb keeps only in-frame clones here, not all; method: immunoSEQ multiplex PCR. This table holds hundreds of thousands of clones, roughly 85% found once. Source material: PBMCs. These receptors all come from a man aged 18 to 35 in good health and CMV-seronegative.

This sequence joins TRBV5-1 and TRBJ2-1, with D perhaps TRBD1 (6 bases). Trimming cost V 4 bases and J 9 bases, with 11 bases left between them. Germline V gives CDR1 SGHRS, CDR2 YFSETQ. The CDR3 contains 12 residues. DNA for the CDR3: TGCGCCAGCAGCATACAGGGTGGTGAGCAGTTCTTC. Amino acids: CASSIQGGEQFF.

This clone occurred a few times. The chain combines TRBV6-1 with TRBJ2-1; TRBD1 aligns across 7 bases. The CDR3 extends over 13 amino acids. Germline V gene sequence: CDR1 MNHNS, CDR2 SASEGT. The trim removed 8 bases at V and 5 bases at J, leaving 6 bases unmatched. CDR3 in amino acids: CASPDRVNNEQFF. For the CDR3, the DNA is TGTGCCAGCCCCGACAGGGTCAACAATGAGCAGTTCTTC.

The gene calls are TRBV6-5 and TRBJ1-3; D is unresolved. Trimming shortened V by 3 bases and J by 0 bases, and 12 bases separated the two germline ends. The CDR3 loop spans 16 amino acids. Germline CDR1 reads MNHEY; CDR2 reads SVGAGI. The CDR3 DNA follows: TGTGCCAGCAGTTATAATCGCCCGAGCTCTGGAAACACCATATATTTT. Its protein product is CASSYNRPSSGNTIYF.

The chain is built from TRBV7-9 and TRBJ2-7; TRBD2 might be the D (6 bases). V was pared by 1 base and J by 3 bases, with 19 bases between. CDR1 SEHNR and CDR2 FQNEAQ come from the germline V gene (reference sequence). The CDR3 spans 17 residues. The CDR3: CASSLDATGTGDYEQYF. As DNA, the CDR3 is TGTGCCAGCAGCTTAGACGCCACCGGGACGGGGGACTACGAGCAGTACTTC.

V and J are TRBV2 and TRBJ2-1, with 10 bases that match TRBD1. Trimming took 0 bases from V and 8 from J; bases not matched to a gene: 7. The CDR3 has 16 amino acids. Germline CDR1 is SNHLY and CDR2 is FYNNEI. This CDR3 reads CASSEAWDRGPHEQFF. CDR3 nucleotide sequence: TGTGCCAGCAGTGAAGCGTGGGACAGGGGCCCCCATGAGCAGTTCTTC.

This chain uses TRBV9 with TRBJ1-2, with D maybe TRBD1 (6 bases). V was clipped by 3 bases and J by 4 bases, with 19 bases between them. The CDR3 loop spans 16 amino acids. Germline V gene sequence: CDR1 SGDLS, CDR2 YYNGEE. The CDR3 nucleotides read TGTGCCAGCAGCGGAAATGGCAGGGGCAAATCCTATGGCTACACCTTC. This sequence encodes CASSGNGRGKSYGYTF.

This clone showed up just once. The rearrangement links TRBV6-5 to TRBJ1-6, with a possible D match to TRBD1 (5 bases). Germline assignment: CDR1 MNHEY and CDR2 SVGAGI. There are 13 residues in the CDR3. V lost 0 bases, J lost 13 bases, and 10 bases lay in between. The CDR3 DNA sequence: TGTGCCAGCAGTTACTCGGGGCGGGGTCCCCTCCACTTT. Its protein is CASSYSGRGPLHF.

This clone was observed once. This chain uses TRBV27 with TRBJ1-5; the D gene is possibly TRBD1 (5 bases). The CDR3 spans 15 residues. Trimming stripped 5 bases from V and 0 bases from J, with 11 bases between. Germline V gene data show CDR1 as MNHEY and CDR2 as SMNVEV (reference sequence). The CDR3 coding sequence is TGTGCCAGCAGTCTACAGGCGTATAGCAATCAGCCCCAGCATTTT. Amino acid sequence: CASSLQAYSNQPQHF.

The chain employs TRBV5-1 and TRBJ2-2; unclear D gene. The CDR3 has 12 amino acids. Germline V CDR1 and CDR2: SGHRS, YFSETQ. The V and J ends lost 3 bases and 8 bases respectively, with 8 bases between them. CDR3 amino acids: CASSSRLGELFF. The CDR3, as DNA: TGCGCCAGCAGCTCGCGACTGGGGGAGCTGTTTTTT.